Included here is one T cell receptor (beta chain) sequence, with context. The CDR3 contains 12 residues. Germline CDR1 is SQVTM and CDR2 is ANQGSEA. Trimming stripped 5 bases from V and 4 bases from J, with 10 bases between. This record belongs to a study of blood T cell repertoires in COVID-19. Study at large: Samples representing acute and convalescent COVID-19 were sourced from the United States, Italy and Spain.

The repertoire was sequenced with immunoSEQ multiplex PCR; TCRdb's copy has only in-frame clones and lacks some. The sample records approximately 32,000 clones, 91% being singletons. Sequencing input: peripheral blood. The rearrangement uses TRBV29-1 and TRBJ2-3; TRBD2 might be the D (5 bases). The receptor was derived from a man aged 55 to 70 with acute or convalescent COVID-19. CDR3 region: CSVPTGADTQYF. The CDR3 bases are TGCAGCGTTCCCACCGGGGCAGATACGCAGTATTTT.